A single sample gave rise to the 12 T cell receptor beta chains below, sequenced in a study of cytomegalovirus exposure and HLA in healthy donors. In the PCR, 60 Vbeta and 13 Jbeta primers were used. Assay used: immunoSEQ multiplex PCR; TCRdb lists only in-frame clones, some missing. The sample lists around 180,000 clones; roughly 84% were seen once. Sequencing was carried out using PBMCs. These receptors were collected from a girl between 2 and 10 years old in good health and CMV-seropositive.

V usage is TRBV30 and J usage is TRBJ2-3, with D tentatively TRBD2 (5 bases). Trimming pared 3 bases from V and 1 base from J, leaving 17 bases between. CDR1 is GTSNPN, CDR2 SVGIG, per germline (reference sequence). CDR3 length: 16 amino acids. In nucleotides, the CDR3 is TGTGCCTGGAGCGCTGCCTCAAGCGGCCGCACAGATACGCAGTATTTT. Amino acid sequence: CAWSAASSGRTDTQYF. The variable domain in full, with the rest retrieved from reference TRBV30 and TRBJ2-3, is SQTIHQWPATLVQPVGSPLSLECTVEGTSNPNLYWYRQAAGRGLQLLFYSVGIGQISSEVPQNLSASRPQDRQFILSSKKLLLSDSGFYLCAWSAASSGRTDTQYFGPGTRLTVL.

V usage is TRBV5-4 and J usage is TRBJ2-3; D unclear. With 0 bases removed from V and 7 bases from J, the gap between germline ends came to 9 bases. In germline, CDR1 is SGHNT, CDR2 YYREEE (reference sequence). The CDR3 is made up of 13 amino acids. CDR3 sequence: CASSLVSVNTQYF. The CDR3 DNA is TGTGCCAGCAGCTTGGTATCGGTAAATACGCAGTATTTT. Using reference TRBV5-4 and TRBJ2-3 for the parts outside the CDR3, the full variable domain is ETGVTQSPTHLIKTRGQQVTLRCSSQSGHNTVSWYQQALGQGPQFIFQYYREEENGRGNFPPRFSGLQFPNYSSELNVNALELDDSALYLCASSLVSVNTQYFGPGTRLTVL.

V and J are TRBV5-1 and TRBJ2-2; the match to TRBD2 covers 7 bases. The germline gives CDR1 SGHRS, CDR2 YFSETQ. The trim removed 4 bases at V and 1 base at J, leaving 7 bases unmatched. The CDR3 loop spans 16 amino acids. The CDR3 bases are TGCGCCAGCAGCACCGCACCGGGGGGGAACACCGGGGAGCTGTTTTTT. Protein sequence: CASSTAPGGNTGELFF.

The CDR3 bases are TGTGCCATCGCCCTCCGGGACAGCTCCTACGAGCAGTACTTC. Amino acid sequence: CAIALRDSSYEQYF. The chain combines TRBV6-6 with TRBJ2-7, with 7 bases fitting TRBD1. The trim removed 10 bases at V and 0 bases at J, leaving 9 bases unmatched. The CDR3 loop spans 14 amino acids. Looked up from germline, CDR1 is MNHNY and CDR2 is SVGAGI (reference sequence).

Written as DNA, the CDR3 is TGTGCCATCAGTGAACTACCCCCGGGGGGCAGCTCCTACGAGCAGTACTTC. Amino acids: CAISELPPGGSSYEQYF. This rearrangement joins TRBV10-3 to TRBJ2-7; D might be TRBD2 (7 bases). Germline CDR1 and CDR2: ENHRY and SYGVKD. V was cut by 3 bases and J by 0 bases, with 18 bases left in between. The CDR3 loop spans 17 amino acids.

This clone was found a few times. The rearrangement uses TRBV2 and TRBJ2-6, with D possibly being TRBD1 (5 bases). The V end was cut by 5 bases, the J end by 5 bases, with 13 bases between. This CDR3 has 15 amino acids. Germline V lookup: CDR1 SNHLY, CDR2 FYNNEI. CDR3 nucleotides: TGTGCCAGCAGTATTGGGGCCGGGCGGGCCAACGTCCTGACTTTC. Protein product: CASSIGAGRANVLTF.

A single count supports this clone. The chain combines TRBV9 with TRBJ2-3; TRBD1 agrees at 7 bases. Germline lookup yields CDR1 SGDLS and CDR2 YYNGEE. The V and J ends lost 4 bases and 4 bases, in that order; junction bases with no gene match: 9. The CDR3 runs to 15 residues. CDR3 nucleotide sequence: TGTGCCAGCAGCCTAAACACAGGGGACGCAGATACGCAGTATTTT. It is translated as CASSLNTGDADTQYF.

The chain carries TRBV10-3 and TRBJ2-3; D may be TRBD2 (7 bases). This CDR3 contains 16 residues. V was pared by 2 bases and J by 1 base, with 13 bases between. Germline lookup yields CDR1 ENHRY and CDR2 SYGVKD. In DNA form, the CDR3 reads TGTGCCATCAGTGAGAGGAGGGGGGGCCGCACAGATACGCAGTATTTT. Residues: CAISERRGGRTDTQYF.

This clone has only one observation. This rearrangement joins TRBV15 to TRBJ2-1; D remains ambiguous. V lost 6 bases to trimming and J lost 5 bases, with 14 bases between them. Germline V lookup: CDR1 LNHNV, CDR2 YYDKDF (reference sequence). The CDR3 length is 14 residues. CDR3 DNA sequence: TGTGCCACCAGAAGGAGCCCCCACGACAATGAGCAGTTCTTC. Its protein product is CATRRSPHDNEQFF.

This clone was counted a few times. The rearrangement joins TRBV5-5 to TRBJ1-4; possibly TRBD1 for D (5 bases). CDR3 length: 16 residues. Trimming left V 2 bases short and J 7 bases short, with 18 bases between. Germline values: CDR1 SGHKS, CDR2 YYEKEE (reference sequence). The CDR3 bases are TGTGCCAGCAGCTTTACTATCTCGGGGGGAGTTGAAAAACTGTTTTTT. Amino acids: CASSFTISGGVEKLFF.

This sequence joins TRBV5-1 and TRBJ2-1; 7 nucleotides match TRBD2. Germline V lookup: CDR1 SGHRS, CDR2 YFSETQ. Trimming took 6 bases from V and 0 from J; bases not matched to a gene: 12. CDR3 length: 17 amino acids. CDR3 protein: CASTNGGTGSSYNEQFF. Here the CDR3 DNA reads TGCGCCAGCACCAACGGGGGGACGGGGAGCTCCTACAATGAGCAGTTCTTC.

This clone turned up a few times. The gene calls are TRBV6-5 and TRBJ1-1, with D hard to call. CDR3 length equals 13 residues. V was trimmed by 0 bases and J by 12 bases, leaving 14 bases between them. Germline CDR1 reads MNHEY; CDR2 reads SVGAGI. The DNA of the CDR3 is TGTGCCAGCAGTTACTCCGGGATGGGCCCAACTTTCTTT. This codes for CASSYSGMGPTFF.